Below are 17 T cell receptor beta chains sequenced from a single sample in a study of identical twins. A single record per CDR3 protein comes from TCRdb applying MiXCR to the 5' RACE reads. Of roughly 540,000 distinct CDR3 sequences listed, less than 25% are singletons. The same sample was also studied in work on T cells expressing NK-cell markers.

The specimen was CD4+ T cells sorted from blood. The receptors stem from a woman younger than 30 in good health.

The CDR3 is CAISESIPNEQFF. CDR3 nucleotide sequence: TGTGCCATCAGTGAGTCGATACCCAATGAGCAGTTCTTC. This sequence joins TRBV10-3 and TRBJ2-1; D is ambiguous. Trimming took 0 bases from V and 6 from J, leaving 6 bases between them. Germline assignment: CDR1 ENHRY and CDR2 SYGVKD. The CDR3 is made up of 13 amino acids.

This clonotype was seen a few times. The chain recombines TRBV10-3 with TRBJ2-1; 7 positions match TRBD1. Germline CDR1 reads ENHRY; CDR2 reads SYGVKD. The CDR3 contains 17 residues. J gave up 0 bases and V 4 bases, and 9 bases lay outside the gene matches. The CDR3 loop is CAISASSTGSSYNEQFF. CDR3 sequence (DNA): TGTGCCATCAGTGCCTCCTCGACAGGGAGCTCCTACAATGAGCAGTTCTTC.

The chain is built from TRBV18 and TRBJ2-1, with TRBD2 matching 7 bases. Per the germline V gene, CDR1 is KGHSH and CDR2 is LQKENI. The CDR3 covers 15 residues. Germline trimming cut 6 bases from V and 9 bases from J; bases unmatched to any gene: 14. CDR3 loop: CASSRGRSFVGEQFF. CDR3 nucleotide sequence: TGTGCCAGCTCCCGCGGGAGATCCTTCGTCGGTGAGCAGTTCTTC.

This clonotype was seen only a few times. The rearrangement links TRBV20-1 to TRBJ2-3; D is uncertain. CDR1 is DFQATT and CDR2 is SNEGSKA in the germline V gene (reference sequence). Trimming shortened V by 0 bases and J by 1 base, and 11 bases separated the two germline ends. The CDR3 length is 15 residues. CDR3 coding DNA: TGCAGTGCTAGAGATCTCGTAAGAGGCACAGATACGCAGTATTTT. Translation: CSARDLVRGTDTQYF.

The chain joins TRBV12-3 or TRBV12-4 to TRBJ2-3, with TRBD1 identical over 9 bases. The CDR3 loop spans 16 amino acids. The junction had 11 bases not matched to a gene; V was cut back by 3 bases and J by 7 bases. CDR3 sequence reads: CASSFLPGQGWNTQYF. CDR3 in DNA: TGTGCCAGCAGTTTTCTTCCGGGACAGGGATGGAATACGCAGTATTTT.

This clonotype has more than one count but fewer than ten. For the CDR3, the DNA is TGCAGCCCCAGGAAGCGGCAAAATGAGCAGTTCTTC. It specifies CSPRKRQNEQFF. The V call is TRBV20-1, the J call TRBJ2-1, with a tentative D call TRBD2 (5 bases). Per germline, CDR1 DFQATT and CDR2 SNEGSKA (reference sequence). CDR3 length: 12 amino acids.

This clonotype appeared a few times. This chain connects TRBV7-2 to TRBJ2-3; TRBD1 matches 7 bases. Looked up from germline, CDR1 is SGHTA and CDR2 is FQGNSA. The V and J ends lost 5 bases and 0 bases, in that order; junction bases with no gene match: 8. The CDR3 totals 16 residues. The chain's CDR3 is CASSISRQGSTDTQYF. CDR3 coding DNA: TGTGCCAGCAGCATATCCAGACAGGGCAGCACAGATACGCAGTATTTT.

This clonotype was counted between two and nine times. The CDR3 loop is CAWRQDGQGQSYNEQFF. CDR3 DNA sequence: TGTGCCTGGAGGCAAGATGGACAGGGGCAATCCTACAATGAGCAGTTCTTC. The gene calls are TRBV30 and TRBJ2-1; 9 bases agree with TRBD1. The V segment lost 3 bases and the J segment 1 base; nucleotides outside the gene matches: 10. The CDR3 contains 17 residues. From germline, CDR1 is GTSNPN and CDR2 SVGIG (reference sequence). The complete variable domain, with remaining parts taken from reference TRBV30 and TRBJ2-1, reads SQTIHQWPATLVQPVGSPLSLECTVEGTSNPNLYWYRQAAGRGLQLLFYSVGIGQISSEVPQNLSASRPQDRQFILSSKKLLLSDSGFYLCAWRQDGQGQSYNEQFFGPGTRLTVL.

In its sample, this clonotype was seen a few times. The V and J genes are TRBV24-1 and TRBJ2-1; D may match TRBD1 or TRBD2 (6 bases each). The V gene lost 4 bases and the J gene lost 4 bases, with 22 bases spanning the gap. The length of the CDR3 is 18 residues. Germline lookup yields CDR1 KGHDR and CDR2 SFDVKD. The CDR3 here is CATSDSLRGAHGYNEQFF. In DNA, the CDR3 is TGTGCCACCAGTGACTCCCTTAGGGGGGCGCATGGTTACAATGAGCAGTTCTTC.

This clonotype was counted many times. The CDR3 bases are TGTGCCAGCAGTTATTTTAGCGGGAGTGGCACAGATACGCAGTATTTT. Translated, it gives CASSYFSGSGTDTQYF. The chain has TRBV6-5 and TRBJ2-3; 9 bases align to TRBD2. CDR1 and CDR2 from the germline V gene are MNHEY and SVGAGI. Trimming cost V 3 bases and J 1 base; bases outside gene matches: 5. The CDR3 length is 16 residues.

This clonotype was observed a handful of times. The rearrangement links TRBV7-2 to TRBJ2-7, with 9 bases aligning to TRBD1. The germline V gene has CDR1 SGHTA and CDR2 FQGNSA. This CDR3 spans 15 amino acids. V lost 0 bases, J lost 4 bases, and 4 bases stayed unmatched. As DNA, the CDR3 is TGTGCCAGCAGCTTAGCCGGGACAGGGATATACGAGCAGTACTTC. Translation: CASSLAGTGIYEQYF.

The chain has TRBV20-1 and TRBJ2-7; 8 positions agree with TRBD2. J lost 0 bases, V lost 5 bases, and 3 bases had no gene match. This CDR3 has 13 residues. Germline CDR1 DFQATT, CDR2 SNEGSKA (reference sequence). The CDR3 loop reads CSAGGGSSYEQYF. For the CDR3, the DNA is TGCAGTGCTGGCGGGGGGTCCTCCTACGAGCAGTACTTC.

The chain combines TRBV4-3 with TRBJ2-3; tentatively, D is TRBD2 (6 bases). This CDR3 is built from 18 residues. CDR1 and CDR2 (germline): LGHNA, YSLEER. V was pared by 0 bases and J by 0 bases, with 16 bases between. CDR3 sequence (DNA): TGCGCCAGCAGCCAAGAGGGGTGGGCGGGACCCAGCACAGATACGCAGTATTTT. Protein sequence: CASSQEGWAGPSTDTQYF.

This chain joins TRBV24-1 and TRBJ2-1; no firm D call. V lost 1 base and J lost 6, with 3 bases in between. The CDR3 has 12 residues. The V gene's germline CDR1 is KGHDR and CDR2 SFDVKD. The CDR3 region is CATSDFANEQFF. Written as DNA, the CDR3 is TGTGCCACCAGTGATTTTGCCAATGAGCAGTTCTTC.

The rearrangement uses TRBV9 and TRBJ2-1; TRBD2 agrees at 11 bases. CDR3 length equals 15 residues. V gave up 4 bases and J gave up 3 bases; unmatched junction bases: 3. Germline V gene sequence: CDR1 SGDLS, CDR2 YYNGEE. The CDR3 DNA is TGTGCCAGCAGCAGTACTAGCGGGAGCTACAATGAGCAGTTCTTC. Translated, it gives CASSSTSGSYNEQFF.

This clonotype was picked up a small number of times. This chain's CDR3 is CASTLTPSADTQYF. The CDR3 DNA is TGTGCCAGCACCCTAACCCCGAGCGCAGATACGCAGTATTTT. The chain recombines TRBV7-2 with TRBJ2-3; D not resolved. V lost 7 bases to trimming and J lost 4 bases, with 15 bases between them. The V gene's germline CDR1 is SGHTA and CDR2 FQGNSA. The CDR3 runs 14 residues.

Only a few counts were recorded for this clonotype. The J gene is TRBJ2-1, the V gene TRBV20-1; unclear D gene. This CDR3 is 12 amino acids long. The V gene's germline CDR1 is DFQATT and CDR2 SNEGSKA (reference sequence). V was clipped by 5 bases and J by 4 bases, with 9 bases between them. CDR3 residues: CSAETDYNEQFF. The CDR3 DNA is TGCAGTGCTGAAACGGATTACAATGAGCAGTTCTTC.